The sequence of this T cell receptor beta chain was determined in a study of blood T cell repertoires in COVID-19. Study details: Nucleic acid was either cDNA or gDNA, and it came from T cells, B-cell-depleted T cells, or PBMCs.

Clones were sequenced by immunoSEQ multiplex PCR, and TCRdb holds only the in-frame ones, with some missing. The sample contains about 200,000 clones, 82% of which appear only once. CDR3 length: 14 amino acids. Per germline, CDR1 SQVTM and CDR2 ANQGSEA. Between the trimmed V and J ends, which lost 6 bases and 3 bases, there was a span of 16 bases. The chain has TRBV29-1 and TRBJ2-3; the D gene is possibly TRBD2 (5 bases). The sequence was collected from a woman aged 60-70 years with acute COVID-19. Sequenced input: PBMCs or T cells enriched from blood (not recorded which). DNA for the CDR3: TGCAGCGTGCTACAAGGAAGAGGGACAGATACGCAGTATTTT. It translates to CSVLQGRGTDTQYF.